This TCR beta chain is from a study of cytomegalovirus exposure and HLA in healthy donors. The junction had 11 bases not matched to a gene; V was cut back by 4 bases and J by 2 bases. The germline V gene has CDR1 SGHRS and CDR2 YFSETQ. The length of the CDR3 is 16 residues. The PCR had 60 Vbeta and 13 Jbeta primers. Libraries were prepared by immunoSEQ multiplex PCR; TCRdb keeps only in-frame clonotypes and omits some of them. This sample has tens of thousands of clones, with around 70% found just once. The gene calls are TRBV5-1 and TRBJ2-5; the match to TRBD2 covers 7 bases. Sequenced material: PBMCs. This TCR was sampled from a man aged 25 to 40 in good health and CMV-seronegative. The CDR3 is CASSGVSAGNQETQYF. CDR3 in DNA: TGCGCCAGCAGCGGCGTTTCAGCGGGGAATCAAGAGACCCAGTACTTC. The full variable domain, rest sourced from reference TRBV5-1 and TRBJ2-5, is KAGVTQTPRYLIKTRGQQVTLSCSPISGHRSVSWYQQTPGQGLQFLFEYFSETQRNKGNFPGRFSGRQFSNSRSEMNVSTLELGDSALYLCASSGVSAGNQETQYFGPGTRLLVL.